The 3 T cell receptor beta chains listed next were all sequenced from one sample in a study of early T cells in non-severe SARS-CoV-2 infection. Each CDR3 protein gets one entry after TCRdb re-called the 5' RACE reads with MiXCR. The profile shows about 49,000 distinct CDR3 sequences, roughly 4.5% of them singletons. The sequencing input was whole blood. Receptors originate from an adult who was a healthcare worker with PCR-confirmed SARS-CoV-2 infection or an uninfected control (not recorded which).

Ten or more counts support this clonotype. The rearrangement uses TRBV14 and TRBJ2-3; D is unclear. Trimming stripped 3 bases from V and 2 bases from J, with 9 bases between. The CDR3 sequence is 14 residues long. Per germline, CDR1 SGHDN and CDR2 FVKESK. The CDR3 is CASSHTRHTDTQYF. The CDR3 nucleotides read TGTGCCAGCAGCCACACGCGCCACACAGATACGCAGTATTTT.

This clonotype was found many times. The chain is built from TRBV7-6 and TRBJ1-1; D is possibly TRBD1 (6 bases). Germline values: CDR1 SGHVS, CDR2 FNYEAQ. The CDR3 has 15 amino acids. Trimming pared 5 bases from V and 2 bases from J, leaving 15 bases between. The CDR3 DNA sequence: TGTGCCAGCAGCCCGCGGGCAGGGGCAAACACTGAAGCTTTCTTT. Protein product: CASSPRAGANTEAFF.

This clonotype has a count of ten or more. V and J are TRBV29-1 and TRBJ1-1; D is ambiguous. The CDR3 length is 12 residues. V gave up 3 bases and J gave up 3 bases, with 8 bases separating them. CDR1 and CDR2 (germline): SQVTM, ANQGSEA. CDR3 in amino acids: CSVEGWDTEAFF. The DNA of the CDR3 is TGCAGCGTTGAGGGCTGGGACACTGAAGCTTTCTTT. Full variable domain (missing parts from reference TRBV29-1 and TRBJ1-1): SAVISQKPSRDICQRGTSLTIQCQVDSQVTMMFWYRQQPGQSLTLIATANQGSEATYESGFVIDKFPISRPNLTFSTLTVSNMSPEDSSIYLCSVEGWDTEAFFGQGTRLTVV.